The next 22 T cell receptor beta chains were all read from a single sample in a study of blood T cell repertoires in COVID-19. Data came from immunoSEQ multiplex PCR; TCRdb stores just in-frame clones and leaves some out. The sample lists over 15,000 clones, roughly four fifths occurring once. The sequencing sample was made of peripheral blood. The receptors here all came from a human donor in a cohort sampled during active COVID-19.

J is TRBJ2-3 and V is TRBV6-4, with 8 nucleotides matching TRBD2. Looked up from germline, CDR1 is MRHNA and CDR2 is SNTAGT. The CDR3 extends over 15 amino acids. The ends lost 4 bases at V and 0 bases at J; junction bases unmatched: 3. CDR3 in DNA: TGTGCCAGCAGTGGCGCTAGCGGGAGCACAGATACGCAGTATTTT. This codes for CASSGASGSTDTQYF.

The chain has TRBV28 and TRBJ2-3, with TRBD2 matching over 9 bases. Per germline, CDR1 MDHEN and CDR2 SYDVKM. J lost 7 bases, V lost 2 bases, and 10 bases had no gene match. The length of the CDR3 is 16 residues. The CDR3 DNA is TGTGCCAGCAGTTTAAAACTAGCGGGCCTCAGGTATACGCAGTATTTT. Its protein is CASSLKLAGLRYTQYF.

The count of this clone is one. Here the CDR3 DNA reads TGTGCCAGCACCCTATCCAGGGGCCGGATGGAGGCTTTCTTT. It encodes CASTLSRGRMEAFF. V and J are TRBV3-1 (or the pseudogene TRBV3-2) and TRBJ1-1; D may be TRBD1 (6 bases). The CDR3 is made up of 14 amino acids. Trimming shortened V by 7 bases and J by 11 bases, and 23 bases separated the two germline ends. Germline V gene data show CDR1 as LGHDT and CDR2 as YNNKEL (reference sequence).

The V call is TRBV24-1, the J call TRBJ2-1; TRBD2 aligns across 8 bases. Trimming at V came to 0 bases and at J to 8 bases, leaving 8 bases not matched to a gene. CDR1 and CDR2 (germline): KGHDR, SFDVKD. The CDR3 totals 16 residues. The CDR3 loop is CATSDLKRENSYEQFF. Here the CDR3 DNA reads TGTGCCACCAGTGATTTGAAGCGGGAGAATAGTTATGAGCAGTTCTTC.

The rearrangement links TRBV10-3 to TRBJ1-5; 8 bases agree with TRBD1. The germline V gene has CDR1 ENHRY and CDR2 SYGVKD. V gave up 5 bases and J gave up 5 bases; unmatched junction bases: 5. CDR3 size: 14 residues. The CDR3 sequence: CAISPDREYQPQHF. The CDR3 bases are TGTGCCATCAGTCCGGACAGGGAGTATCAGCCCCAGCATTTT.

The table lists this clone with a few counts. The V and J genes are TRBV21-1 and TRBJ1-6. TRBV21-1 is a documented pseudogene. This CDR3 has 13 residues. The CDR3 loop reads CASSKSPNSPLHF. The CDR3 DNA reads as TGTGCCAGCAGCAAAAGCCCCAATTCACCCCTCCACTTT.

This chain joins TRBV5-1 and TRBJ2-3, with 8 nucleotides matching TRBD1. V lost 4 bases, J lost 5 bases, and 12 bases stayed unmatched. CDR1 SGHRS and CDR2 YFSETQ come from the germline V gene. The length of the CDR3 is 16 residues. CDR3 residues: CASSLLGGQVGDTQYF. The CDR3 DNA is TGCGCCAGCAGCCTCCTTGGGGGACAGGTAGGAGATACGCAGTATTTT.

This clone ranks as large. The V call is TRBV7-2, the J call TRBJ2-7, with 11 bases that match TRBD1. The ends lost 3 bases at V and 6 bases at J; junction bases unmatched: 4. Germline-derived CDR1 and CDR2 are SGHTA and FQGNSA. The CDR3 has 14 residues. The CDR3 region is CASSFWTGGAEQYF. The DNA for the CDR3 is TGTGCCAGCAGCTTCTGGACAGGGGGCGCCGAGCAGTACTTC.

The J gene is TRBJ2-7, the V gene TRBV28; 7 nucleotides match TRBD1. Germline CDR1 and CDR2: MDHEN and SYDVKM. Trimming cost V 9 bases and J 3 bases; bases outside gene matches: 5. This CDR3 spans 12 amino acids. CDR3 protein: CASRQGNYEQYF. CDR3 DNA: TGTGCCAGTCGACAGGGAAACTACGAGCAGTACTTC.

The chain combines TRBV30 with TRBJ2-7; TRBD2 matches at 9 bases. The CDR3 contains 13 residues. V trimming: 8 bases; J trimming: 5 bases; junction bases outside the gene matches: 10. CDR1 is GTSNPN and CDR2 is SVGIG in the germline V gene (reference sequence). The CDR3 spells CAGTGTSFNEQYF. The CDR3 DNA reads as TGTGCCGGTACCGGGACTAGCTTCAACGAGCAGTACTTC.

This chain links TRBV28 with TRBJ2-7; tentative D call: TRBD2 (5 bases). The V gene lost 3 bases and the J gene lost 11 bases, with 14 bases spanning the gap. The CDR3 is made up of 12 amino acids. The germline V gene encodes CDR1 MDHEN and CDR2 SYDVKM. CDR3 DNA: TGTGCCAGCAGTTTCGGCGGGTCTGGGAAGTACTTC. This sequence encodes CASSFGGSGKYF.

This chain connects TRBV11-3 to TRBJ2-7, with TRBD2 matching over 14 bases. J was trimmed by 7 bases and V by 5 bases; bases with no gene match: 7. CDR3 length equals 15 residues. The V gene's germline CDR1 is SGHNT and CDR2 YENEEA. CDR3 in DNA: TGTGCCAGCAGCCCCGGACTAGCGGGAGGTGGAGAGCAGTACTTC. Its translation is CASSPGLAGGGEQYF. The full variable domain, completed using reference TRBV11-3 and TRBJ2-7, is EAGVVQSPRYKIIEKKQPVAFWCNPISGHNTLYWYLQNLGQGPELLIRYENEEAVDDSQLPKDRFSAERLKGVDSTLKIQPAELGDSAVYLCASSPGLAGGGEQYFGPGTRLTVT.

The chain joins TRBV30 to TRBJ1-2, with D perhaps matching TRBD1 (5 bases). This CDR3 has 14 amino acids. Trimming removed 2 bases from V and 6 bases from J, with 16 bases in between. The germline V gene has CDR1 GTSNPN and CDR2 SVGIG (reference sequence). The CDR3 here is CAWSPQGPLNGYTF. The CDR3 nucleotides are TGTGCCTGGAGTCCCCAGGGTCCTCTAAATGGCTACACCTTC.

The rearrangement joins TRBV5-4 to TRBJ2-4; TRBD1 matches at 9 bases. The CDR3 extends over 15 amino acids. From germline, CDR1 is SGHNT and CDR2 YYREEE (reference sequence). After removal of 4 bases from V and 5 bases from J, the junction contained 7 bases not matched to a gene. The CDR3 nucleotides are TGTGCCAGCAGCCCGAGGACAGGGGCCCAAAACATTCAGTACTTC. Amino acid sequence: CASSPRTGAQNIQYF.

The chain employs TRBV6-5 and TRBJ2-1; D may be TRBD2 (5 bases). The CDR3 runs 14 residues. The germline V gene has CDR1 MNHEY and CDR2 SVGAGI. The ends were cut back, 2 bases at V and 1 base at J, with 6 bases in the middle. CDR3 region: CASSYRESYNEQFF. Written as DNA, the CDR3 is TGTGCCAGCAGTTACAGGGAGTCCTACAATGAGCAGTTCTTC.

DNA for the CDR3: TGTGCCAGCAGTTACCGGCTAACAGGGAATCCAGACACCATATATTTT. Translating gives CASSYRLTGNPDTIYF. The J gene is TRBJ1-3, the V gene TRBV6-5, with TRBD1 as a possible D gene (6 bases). The CDR3 totals 16 residues. The germline V gene encodes CDR1 MNHEY and CDR2 SVGAGI. Trimming removed 2 bases at V and 8 bases at J, with 19 bases between.

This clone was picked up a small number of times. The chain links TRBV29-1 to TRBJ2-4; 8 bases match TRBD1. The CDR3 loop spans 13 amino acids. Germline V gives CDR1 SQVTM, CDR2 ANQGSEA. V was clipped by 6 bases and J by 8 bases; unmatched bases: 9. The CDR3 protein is CSVGTGRGDIQYF. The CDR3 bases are TGCAGCGTGGGGACAGGCCGAGGGGACATTCAGTACTTC.

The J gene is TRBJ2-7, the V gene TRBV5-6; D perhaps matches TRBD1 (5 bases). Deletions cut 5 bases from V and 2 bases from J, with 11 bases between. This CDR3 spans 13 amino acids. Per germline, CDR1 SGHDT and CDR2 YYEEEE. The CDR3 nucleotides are TGTGCCAGCAGAAAGACAGCAACCTACGAGCAGTACTTC. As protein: CASRKTATYEQYF.

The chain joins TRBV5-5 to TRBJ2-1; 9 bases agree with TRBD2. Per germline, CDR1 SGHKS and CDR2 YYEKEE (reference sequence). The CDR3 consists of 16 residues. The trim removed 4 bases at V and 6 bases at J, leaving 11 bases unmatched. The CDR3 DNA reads TGTGCCAGCAGCCCCCTTGGAGGTAGCGGGAGCAATGAGCAGTTCTTC. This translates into CASSPLGGSGSNEQFF.

The chain's CDR3 is CASSPTTGQIYEQYF. DNA for the CDR3: TGCGCCAGCAGCCCGACCACCGGACAGATCTACGAGCAGTACTTC. This chain connects TRBV5-1 to TRBJ2-7; D perhaps matches TRBD1 (6 bases). The CDR3 totals 15 residues. The germline CDR1 and CDR2 sequences are SGHRS and YFSETQ. V lost 4 bases and J lost 3, with 17 bases in between.

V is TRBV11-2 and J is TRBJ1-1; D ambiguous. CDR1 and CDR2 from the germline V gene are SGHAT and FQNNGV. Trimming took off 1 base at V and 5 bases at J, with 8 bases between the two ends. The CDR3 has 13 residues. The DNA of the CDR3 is TGTGCCAGCAGCTTAGGGGCAGGAACTGAAGCTTTCTTT. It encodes CASSLGAGTEAFF.

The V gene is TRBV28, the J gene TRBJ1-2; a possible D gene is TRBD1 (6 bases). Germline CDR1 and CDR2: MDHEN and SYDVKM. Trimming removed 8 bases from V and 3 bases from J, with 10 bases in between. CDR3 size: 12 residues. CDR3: CASQQGDYGYTF. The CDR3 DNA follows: TGTGCCAGCCAACAGGGAGACTATGGCTACACCTTC.